Following are 16 T cell receptor beta chains from one sample sequenced in a study of T cells in Graves' hyperthyroidism and ophthalmopathy. What was amplified from RNA transcripts were TCR beta CDR3 regions. RT-PCR in the first round (using the HTBI primer set) targeted the TCR CDR3. TCRdb re-analysed the multiplex PCR reads in MiXCR, keeping a single row per CDR3 protein. This sample has some 550,000 distinct CDR3 sequences, with roughly 20% found just once. Sequenced material: blood. The receptors derive from a man between 18 and 35 years old with Graves' hyperthyroidism.

This chain links TRBV27 with TRBJ1-2; D uncertain. The CDR3 is 12 amino acids. The ends were cut back, 7 bases at V and 4 bases at J, with 10 bases in the middle. The germline gives CDR1 MNHEY, CDR2 SMNVEV (reference sequence). CDR3 sequence reads: CASTLTTYGYTF. For the CDR3, the DNA is TGTGCCAGCACCTTGACGACCTATGGCTACACCTTC.

This clonotype was seen ten or more times. The chain uses TRBV11-2 and TRBJ2-7, with D perhaps TRBD1 or TRBD2 (6 bases each). V gave up 3 bases and J gave up 6 bases, with 15 bases separating them. The CDR3 is 14 amino acids. Looked up from germline, CDR1 is SGHAT and CDR2 is FQNNGV. The DNA for the CDR3 is TGTGCCAGCAGCTTTTACCAACAGGGAGGCGAGCAGTACTTC. Translating gives CASSFYQQGGEQYF.

This clonotype was recorded many times. The J gene is TRBJ1-1, the V gene TRBV20-1; D ambiguous. The CDR3 is 11 amino acids. CDR1 is DFQATT, CDR2 SNEGSKA, per germline (reference sequence). Trimming stripped 3 bases from V and 4 bases from J, with 6 bases between. The CDR3 DNA is TGCAGTGCTAGTCCCCTCACTGAAGCTTTCTTT. It yields the protein CSASPLTEAFF.

The J gene is TRBJ2-7, the V gene TRBV20-1; TRBD1 matches at 7 bases. V lost 7 bases, J lost 4 bases, and 7 bases stayed unmatched. CDR1 and CDR2 from the germline V gene are DFQATT and SNEGSKA (reference sequence). The CDR3 contains 12 residues. The CDR3 is CSVSYRGYEQYF. In DNA, the CDR3 is TGCAGTGTTTCTTACAGGGGTTACGAGCAGTACTTC.

This clonotype has a count of ten or more. This sequence joins TRBV27 and TRBJ1-1, with unresolved D. V was clipped by 7 bases and J by 2 bases, with 20 bases between them. The CDR3 is 16 residues long. Germline CDR1 reads MNHEY; CDR2 reads SMNVEV (reference sequence). This chain's CDR3 is CASTGSGETQNTEAFF. The CDR3 nucleotides read TGTGCCAGCACGGGGTCAGGTGAAACGCAAAACACTGAAGCTTTCTTT.

This CDR3 reads CASSAEGRNQPQHF. DNA of the CDR3: TGTGCCAGCAGTGCTGAAGGGAGGAATCAGCCCCAGCATTTT. The chain has TRBV6-1 and TRBJ1-5, with unresolved D. Trimming cost V 4 bases and J 4 bases, with 11 bases left between them. CDR1 and CDR2 from the germline V gene are MNHNS and SASEGT. CDR3 length: 14 residues.

There are many counts of this clonotype. V usage is TRBV6-5 and J usage is TRBJ2-5, with 12 bases aligning to TRBD2. Germline assignment: CDR1 MNHEY and CDR2 SVGAGI. The CDR3 totals 15 residues. V trimming: 4 bases; J trimming: 5 bases; junction bases outside the gene matches: 5. The CDR3 spells CASSFLAGGRETQYF. The CDR3 bases are TGTGCCAGCAGTTTTCTAGCGGGGGGGAGGGAGACCCAGTACTTC.

The chain is built from TRBV24-1 and TRBJ1-1; 7 bases fit TRBD1. Germline V gene data show CDR1 as KGHDR and CDR2 as SFDVKD. This CDR3 comprises 15 residues. Trimming at V came to 4 bases and at J to 1 base, leaving 5 bases not matched to a gene. As DNA, the CDR3 is TGTGCCACCAGTGAGACCGGGACAGAGAACACTGAAGCTTTCTTT. As protein: CATSETGTENTEAFF.

The chain employs TRBV6-1 and TRBJ1-3; D unclear. V was pared by 6 bases and J by 2 bases, with 5 bases between. The CDR3 loop spans 12 amino acids. Germline V gene sequence: CDR1 MNHNS, CDR2 SASEGT. CDR3 region: CASRIPGNTIYF. The CDR3 DNA is TGTGCCAGCAGAATTCCTGGAAACACCATATATTTT.

This clonotype occurred many times. This sequence joins TRBV6-1 and TRBJ1-2; 7 bases line up with TRBD1. J lost 2 bases, V lost 6 bases, and 6 bases had no gene match. Germline values: CDR1 MNHNS, CDR2 SASEGT. The CDR3 has 14 residues. The chain's CDR3 is CASSRLTGNYGYTF. The CDR3 nucleotides are TGTGCCAGCAGCCGCCTGACAGGGAACTATGGCTACACCTTC.

This clonotype came up many times. The chain couples TRBV27 to TRBJ1-2, with D maybe TRBD1 (6 bases). V lost 7 bases and J 3 bases, leaving 15 bases between the germline ends. The CDR3 spans 14 residues. The germline gives CDR1 MNHEY, CDR2 SMNVEV (reference sequence). CDR3 DNA: TGTGCCAGCATCTTGGACAGAGAATACTATGGCTACACCTTC. Protein sequence: CASILDREYYGYTF.

This clonotype was recorded many times. The chain is built from TRBV6-5 and TRBJ2-5, with unresolved D. The CDR3 is 14 amino acids. Trimming removed 6 bases at V and 0 bases at J, with 11 bases between. CDR1 is MNHEY and CDR2 is SVGAGI in the germline V gene. CDR3 protein: CASRPVGYQETQYF. Here the CDR3 DNA reads TGTGCCAGCAGGCCCGTAGGGTACCAAGAGACCCAGTACTTC.

The sample holds many counts of this clonotype. The chain uses TRBV11-2 and TRBJ2-6; the D gene is possibly TRBD1 (5 bases). Trimming left V 5 bases short and J 3 bases short, with 14 bases between. Germline CDR1 SGHAT, CDR2 FQNNGV. The CDR3 runs 16 residues. The CDR3 loop reads CASSPRQGDGANVLTF. DNA of the CDR3: TGTGCCAGCAGCCCACGTCAGGGTGATGGGGCCAACGTCCTGACTTTC.

In its sample, this clonotype was seen many times. This chain uses TRBV6-1 with TRBJ2-7; the D gene is possibly TRBD2 (7 bases). This CDR3 is 14 amino acids long. V shed 5 bases and J shed 2 bases, with 13 bases lying between them. Germline values: CDR1 MNHNS, CDR2 SASEGT. CDR3 protein: CASSPMRGPYEQYF. CDR3 bases: TGTGCCAGCAGTCCTATGCGGGGGCCCTACGAGCAGTACTTC.

The V call is TRBV4-1, the J call TRBJ1-3; 7 bases fit TRBD1. The CDR3 consists of 17 residues. The J segment lost 0 bases and the V segment lost 3 bases, leaving 8 bases of the junction unmatched. Germline loops: CDR1 MGHRA, CDR2 YSYEKL. The CDR3 region has the DNA TGCGCCAGCAGCCAGGTGACAGGGCTCCTCTCTGGAAACACCATATATTTT. This gives the protein CASSQVTGLLSGNTIYF.

The rearrangement links TRBV6-1 to TRBJ1-2; TRBD1 might be the D (5 bases). Germline V gene sequence: CDR1 MNHNS, CDR2 SASEGT. The ends were cut back, 7 bases at V and 6 bases at J, with 15 bases in the middle. This CDR3 contains 13 residues. For the CDR3, the DNA is TGTGCCAGCACTCGGGGGGGAGTACATGGCTACACCTTC. This encodes CASTRGGVHGYTF.